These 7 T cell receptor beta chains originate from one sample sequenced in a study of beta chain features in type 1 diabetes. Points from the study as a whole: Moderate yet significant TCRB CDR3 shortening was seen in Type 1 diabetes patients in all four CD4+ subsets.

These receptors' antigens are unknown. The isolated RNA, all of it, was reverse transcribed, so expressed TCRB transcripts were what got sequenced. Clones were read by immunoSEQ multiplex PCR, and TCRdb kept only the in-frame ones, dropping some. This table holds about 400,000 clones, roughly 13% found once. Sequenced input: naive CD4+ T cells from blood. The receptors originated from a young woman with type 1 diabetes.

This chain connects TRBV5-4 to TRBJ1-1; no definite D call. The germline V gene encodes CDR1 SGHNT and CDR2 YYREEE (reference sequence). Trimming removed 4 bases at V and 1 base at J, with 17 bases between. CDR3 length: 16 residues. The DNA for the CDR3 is TGTGCCAGCAGCCGTGCGGCGCGCACCTCGAACACTGAAGCTTTCTTT. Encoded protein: CASSRAARTSNTEAFF.

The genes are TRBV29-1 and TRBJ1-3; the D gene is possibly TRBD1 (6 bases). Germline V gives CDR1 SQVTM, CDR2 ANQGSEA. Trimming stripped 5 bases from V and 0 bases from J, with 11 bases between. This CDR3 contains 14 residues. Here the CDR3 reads CSVSQGISGNTIYF. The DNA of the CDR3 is TGCAGCGTTAGTCAGGGGATCTCTGGAAACACCATATATTTT.

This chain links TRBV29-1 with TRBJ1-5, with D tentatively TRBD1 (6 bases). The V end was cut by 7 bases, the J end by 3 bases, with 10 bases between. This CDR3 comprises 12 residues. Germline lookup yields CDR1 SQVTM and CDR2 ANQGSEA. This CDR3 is CSAGQHNQPQHF. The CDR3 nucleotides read TGCAGCGCCGGACAGCACAATCAGCCCCAGCATTTT.

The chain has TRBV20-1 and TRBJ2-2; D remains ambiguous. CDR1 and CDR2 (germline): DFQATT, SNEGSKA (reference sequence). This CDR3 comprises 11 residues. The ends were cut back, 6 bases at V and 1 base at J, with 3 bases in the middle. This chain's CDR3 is CSAKNTGELFF. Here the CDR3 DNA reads TGCAGTGCCAAGAACACCGGGGAGCTGTTTTTT.

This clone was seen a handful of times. CDR3 nucleotides: TGTGCCAGTAGGGCTTGGGAGGCGGAACAAGAGACCCAGTACTTC. Its translation: CASRAWEAEQETQYF. J is TRBJ2-5 and V is TRBV19; a possible D gene is TRBD2 (6 bases). The length of the CDR3 is 15 residues. V was cut by 6 bases and J by 2 bases, with 16 bases left in between. The germline CDR1 and CDR2 sequences are LNHDA and SQIVND (reference sequence).

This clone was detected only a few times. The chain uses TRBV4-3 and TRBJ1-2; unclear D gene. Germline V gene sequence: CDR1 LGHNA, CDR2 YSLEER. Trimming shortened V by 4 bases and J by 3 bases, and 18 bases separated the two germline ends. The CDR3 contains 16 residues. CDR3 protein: CASSRHLTGRDYGYTF. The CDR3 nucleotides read TGCGCCAGCAGCCGACACCTGACGGGGAGGGACTATGGCTACACCTTC.

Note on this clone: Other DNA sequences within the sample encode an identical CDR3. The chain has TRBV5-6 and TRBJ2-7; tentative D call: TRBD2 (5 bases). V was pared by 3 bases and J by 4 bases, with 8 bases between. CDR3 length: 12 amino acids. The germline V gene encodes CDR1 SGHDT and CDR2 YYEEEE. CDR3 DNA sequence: TGTGCCAGCAGCTCTGGCGGGTACGAGCAGTACTTC. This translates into CASSSGGYEQYF.